These T cell receptor beta chains were read from a single sample in a study of blood T cell repertoires in COVID-19. TCRdb's table, derived via immunoSEQ multiplex PCR, lists solely in-frame clones and lacks some. Among 150,000 to 200,000 clones listed, roughly 87% were seen once. Sequencing input: PBMCs or T cells enriched from blood (not recorded which). The receptors stem from a woman between 50 and 59 years old who had recovered from COVID-19. CDR3s include the opening cysteine and the closing phenylalanine or tryptophan. The D gene is left open where the match is weak. Only some rows state a clone size, as once, few, many or a class for expanded clones.

J	size	D	V	length	CDR3	DNA
TRBJ2-7	-	TRBD1	TRBV6-6	13	CASRTGQAYEQYF	TGTGCCAGCAGGACAGGACAGGCTTACGAGCAGTACTTC
TRBJ2-7	few	TRBD1	TRBV5-1	14	CASSPRTGEGEQYF	TGCGCCAGCAGCCCCCGGACAGGGGAAGGCGAGCAGTACTTC
TRBJ1-1	-	-	TRBV10-1	14	CASSEFAGRTEAFF	TGCGCCAGCAGTGAGTTCGCAGGCCGGACTGAAGCTTTCTTT
TRBJ2-5	-	TRBD2	TRBV11-2	16	CASSSWIAGHQETQYF	TGTGCCAGCAGCTCATGGATAGCGGGGCACCAAGAGACCCAGTACTTC
TRBJ2-7	-	TRBD1	TRBV15	13	CATSLDRGDEQYF	TGTGCCACCTCCTTGGACAGGGGAGACGAGCAGTACTTC
TRBJ1-4	-	-	TRBV12-3/TRBV12-4	13	CASSLWGGEKLFF	TGTGCCAGCAGTTTATGGGGGGGTGAAAAACTGTTTTTT
TRBJ2-7	once	-	TRBV28	14	CASSIWTGDYEQYF	TGTGCCAGCAGTATCTGGACGGGAGACTACGAGCAGTACTTC
TRBJ2-1	-	-	TRBV19	16	CASSMRWGVYGNEQFF	TGTGCCAGTAGTATGCGCTGGGGGGTGTATGGCAATGAGCAGTTCTTC
TRBJ2-2	-	TRBD1	TRBV6-2/TRBV6-3	15	CASSRGQGFGGELFF	TGTGCCAGCAGTCGGGGACAGGGGTTTGGCGGGGAGCTGTTTTTT
TRBJ1-1	-	-	TRBV28	14	CASSPTSGTPEAFF	TGTGCCAGCAGTCCAACCTCCGGGACTCCTGAAGCTTTCTTT
TRBJ2-1	-	TRBD1	TRBV28	13	CASRRQGGNEQFF	TGTGCCAGCAGACGACAGGGCGGCAATGAGCAGTTCTTC
TRBJ2-5	-	TRBD1	TRBV5-1	13	CASNGQGRETQYF	TGCGCCAGCAATGGACAGGGCAGAGAGACCCAGTACTTC
TRBJ1-1	-	TRBD1	TRBV6-5	14	CASSHRDRNTEAFF	TGTGCCAGCAGTCACCGGGACAGGAACACTGAAGCTTTCTTT
TRBJ2-1	-	-	TRBV4-3	14	CASSPAGTYNEQFF	TGCGCCAGCAGCCCGGCGGGGACGTACAATGAGCAGTTCTTC
TRBJ2-2	once	-	TRBV7-8	17	CASSLGGRGAEDGELFF	TGTGCCAGCAGCCTCGGGGGTCGGGGCGCGGAGGACGGGGAGCTGTTTTTT
TRBJ1-5	once	TRBD1	TRBV2	14	CASRDRDRGQPQHF	TGTGCCAGCCGAGACCGGGACAGAGGTCAGCCCCAGCATTTT
TRBJ1-2	-	-	TRBV11-3	14	CASSLPGLNYGYTF	TGTGCCAGCAGCTTACCAGGTTTGAACTATGGCTACACCTTC
TRBJ2-3	-	-	TRBV19	17	CASSDPRVGATTDTQYF	TGTGCCAGTAGTGACCCCCGCGTAGGGGCTACCACAGATACGCAGTATTTT
TRBJ2-1	-	TRBD2	TRBV5-8	17	CASSLEGLAGGVNEQFF	TGTGCCAGCAGCTTGGAGGGACTAGCGGGAGGGGTCAATGAGCAGTTCTTC
TRBJ2-7	-	TRBD1	TRBV2	14	CASSGPGQSYEQYF	TGTGCCAGCAGTGGACCGGGACAGTCCTACGAGCAGTACTTC
TRBJ2-1	-	TRBD2	TRBV12-5	15	CASGLGTSAYNEQFF	TGTGCTAGTGGTTTAGGGACTAGTGCATACAATGAGCAGTTCTTC
TRBJ2-5	-	-	TRBV5-1	15	CASSLDGGRQETQYF	TGCGCCAGCAGCTTGGACGGGGGACGGCAAGAGACCCAGTACTTC
TRBJ1-5	-	-	TRBV30	13	CAWTQGSNQPQHF	TGTGCCTGGACTCAGGGATCCAATCAGCCCCAGCATTTT
TRBJ2-5	-	-	TRBV5-6	15	CASSLAQAYQETQYF	TGTGCCAGCAGCTTGGCGCAGGCGTACCAAGAGACCCAGTACTTC
TRBJ2-1	-	TRBD2	TRBV18	17	CASSPPLVLAVYNEQFF	TGTGCCAGCTCACCACCCCTTGTGCTAGCGGTCTACAATGAGCAGTTCTTC
TRBJ2-5	-	-	TRBV10-1	12	CASSEPRGTQYF	TGCGCCAGCAGTGAGCCAAGGGGGACCCAGTACTTC
TRBJ1-1	-	-	TRBV5-6	13	CASRGKRNTEAFF	TGTGCCAGCCGAGGAAAGAGGAACACTGAAGCTTTCTTT
TRBJ1-2	-	TRBD1	TRBV4-2	18	CASSQGLPSTGTNYGYTF	TGTGCCAGCAGCCAAGGGCTTCCCTCGACAGGGACCAACTATGGCTACACCTTC
TRBJ1-5	-	-	TRBV6-1	16	CASSAEQGYSNQPQHF	TGTGCCAGCAGTGCCGAACAGGGTTATAGCAATCAGCCCCAGCATTTT
TRBJ2-3	few	TRBD2	TRBV13	17	CASRSQRLGRSTDTQYF	TGTGCCAGCAGATCCCAACGGCTCGGGAGGTCCACAGATACGCAGTATTTT
TRBJ1-3	-	-	TRBV5-1	15	CASSFGGRSGNTIYF	TGCGCCAGCAGCTTCGGGGGGCGGTCTGGAAACACCATATATTTT
TRBJ1-4	-	TRBD1	TRBV7-9	14	CASSSGTGEEKLFF	TGTGCCAGCAGCTCAGGGACAGGGGAAGAAAAACTGTTTTTT
TRBJ1-6	-	-	TRBV14	16	CASSQAVGQRNSPLHF	TGTGCCAGCAGCCAAGCGGTTGGACAGAGGAATTCACCCCTCCACTTT
TRBJ2-7	-	-	TRBV28	15	CASKHSGQYTYEQYF	TGTGCCAGCAAACACTCGGGACAATACACCTACGAGCAGTACTTC
TRBJ1-2	-	TRBD1	TRBV5-4	13	CASSFETGVGYTF	TGTGCCAGCAGCTTCGAGACAGGGGTCGGCTACACCTTC
TRBJ2-7	-	-	TRBV19	14	CASSTSVQGYEQYF	TGTGCCAGTAGTACCTCAGTGCAGGGCTACGAGCAGTACTTC
TRBJ2-1	-	-	TRBV6-5	13	CASSPGLGNEQFF	TGTGCCAGCAGTCCCGGACTGGGAAATGAGCAGTTCTTC
TRBJ2-2	-	-	TRBV10-2	15	CASSEWRGNTGELFF	TGCGCCAGCAGTGAGTGGCGCGGGAACACCGGGGAGCTGTTTTTT
TRBJ1-4	once	TRBD1	TRBV7-9	13	CASSRDSNEKLFF	TGTGCCAGCAGCCGGGACAGTAATGAAAAACTGTTTTTT
TRBJ1-2	once	-	TRBV11-3	13	CASSPQGSSGYTF	TGTGCCAGCAGCCCGCAGGGGTCTTCTGGCTACACCTTC